This T cell receptor beta chain was obtained from a study of beta chain features in type 1 diabetes. Points on this clone: No antigen is known for it.

Heparinised blood was drawn once per donor, averaging around 120 mL. Findings and limits, study-wide: In the patient group, naive, central memory and Treg TCRB repertoires seemed more alike than in the healthy donor group. Shortening of TCRB CDR3s, moderate but significant, appeared in all four CD4+ subsets of Type 1 diabetes patients.

This CDR3 spans 12 amino acids. Trimming pared 5 bases from V and 5 bases from J, leaving 9 bases between. CDR1 is MDHEN, CDR2 SYDVKM, per germline. The sequenced template was cDNA made from the entire isolated RNA. The data were produced by immunoSEQ multiplex PCR, yet TCRdb's version contains in-frame clones alone and is incomplete. Of about 160,000 clones in the sample, roughly 63% were seen once. The receptor's source is a man aged 25 to 40 with type 1 diabetes. V usage is TRBV28 and J usage is TRBJ1-2; D gene ambiguous. The sequenced material came from naive CD4+ T cells from blood. The DNA for the CDR3 is TGTGCCAGCAGTACCTTTATGTATGGCTACACCTTC. Its protein is CASSTFMYGYTF.